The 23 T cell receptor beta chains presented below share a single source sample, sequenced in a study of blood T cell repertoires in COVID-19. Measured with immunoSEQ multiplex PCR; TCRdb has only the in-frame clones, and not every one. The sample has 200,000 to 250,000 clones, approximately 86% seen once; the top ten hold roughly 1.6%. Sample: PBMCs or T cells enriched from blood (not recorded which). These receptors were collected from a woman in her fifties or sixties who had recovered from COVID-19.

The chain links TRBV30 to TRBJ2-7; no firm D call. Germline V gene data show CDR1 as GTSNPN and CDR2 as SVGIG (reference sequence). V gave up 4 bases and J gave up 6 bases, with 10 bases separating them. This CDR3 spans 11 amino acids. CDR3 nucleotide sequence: TGTGCCTGGAAGGTAGCCGTCGAGCAGTACTTC. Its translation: CAWKVAVEQYF.

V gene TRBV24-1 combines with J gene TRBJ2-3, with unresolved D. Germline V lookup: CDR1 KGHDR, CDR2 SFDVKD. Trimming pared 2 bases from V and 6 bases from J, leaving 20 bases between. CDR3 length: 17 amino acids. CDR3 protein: CATSDYPVSGYSDTQYF. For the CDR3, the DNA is TGTGCCACCAGTGATTACCCGGTTTCTGGTTATTCGGATACGCAGTATTTT.

CDR3 DNA: TGTGCCAGCAGTGAAACCCGGGACACCGGGGAGCTGTTTTTT. Protein sequence: CASSETRDTGELFF. The chain uses TRBV2 and TRBJ2-2; D not certain. The V and J ends lost 2 bases and 3 bases respectively, with 7 bases between them. CDR3 length equals 14 residues. Germline CDR1 reads SNHLY; CDR2 reads FYNNEI.

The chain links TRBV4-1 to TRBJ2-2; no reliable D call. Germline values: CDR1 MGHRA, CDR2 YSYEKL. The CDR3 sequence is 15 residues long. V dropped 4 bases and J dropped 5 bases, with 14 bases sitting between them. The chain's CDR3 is CASSRETLVTGELFF. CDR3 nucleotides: TGCGCCAGCAGCCGCGAGACACTGGTGACCGGGGAGCTGTTTTTT.

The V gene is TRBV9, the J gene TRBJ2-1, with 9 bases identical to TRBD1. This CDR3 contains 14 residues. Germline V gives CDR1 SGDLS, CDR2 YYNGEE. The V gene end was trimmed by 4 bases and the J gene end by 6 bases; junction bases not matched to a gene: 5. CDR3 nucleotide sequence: TGTGCCAGCAGCCCAGGACAGGGGTCCAATGAGCAGTTCTTC. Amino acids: CASSPGQGSNEQFF.

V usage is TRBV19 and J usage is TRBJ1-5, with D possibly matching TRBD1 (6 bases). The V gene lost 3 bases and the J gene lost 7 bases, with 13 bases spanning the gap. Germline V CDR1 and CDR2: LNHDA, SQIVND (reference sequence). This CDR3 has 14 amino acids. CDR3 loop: CASSMSAGAQPQHF. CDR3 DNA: TGTGCCAGTAGTATGTCGGCAGGGGCACAGCCCCAGCATTTT.

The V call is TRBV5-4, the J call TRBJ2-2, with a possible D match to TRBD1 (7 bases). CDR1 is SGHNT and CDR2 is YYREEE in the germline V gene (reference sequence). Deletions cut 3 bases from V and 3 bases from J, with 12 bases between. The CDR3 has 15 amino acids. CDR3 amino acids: CASSYVRGDTGELFF. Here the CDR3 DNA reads TGTGCCAGCAGCTACGTCAGGGGGGACACCGGGGAGCTGTTTTTT. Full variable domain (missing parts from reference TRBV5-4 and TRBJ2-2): ETGVTQSPTHLIKTRGQQVTLRCSSQSGHNTVSWYQQALGQGPQFIFQYYREEENGRGNFPPRFSGLQFPNYSSELNVNALELDDSALYLCASSYVRGDTGELFFGEGSRLTVL.

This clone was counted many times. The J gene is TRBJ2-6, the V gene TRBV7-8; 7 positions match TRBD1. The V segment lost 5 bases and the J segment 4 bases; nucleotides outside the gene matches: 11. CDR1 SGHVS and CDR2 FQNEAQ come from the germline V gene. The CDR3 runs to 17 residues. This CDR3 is CASSPRDSVSGANVLTF. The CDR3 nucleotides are TGTGCCAGCAGCCCTAGGGACAGCGTGTCCGGGGCCAACGTCCTGACTTTC.

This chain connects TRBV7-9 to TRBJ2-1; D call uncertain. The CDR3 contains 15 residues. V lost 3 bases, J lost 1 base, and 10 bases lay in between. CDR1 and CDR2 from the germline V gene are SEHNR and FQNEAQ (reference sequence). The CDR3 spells CASSLSGRSYNEQFF. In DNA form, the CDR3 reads TGTGCCAGCAGCTTGTCGGGTCGGTCCTACAATGAGCAGTTCTTC.

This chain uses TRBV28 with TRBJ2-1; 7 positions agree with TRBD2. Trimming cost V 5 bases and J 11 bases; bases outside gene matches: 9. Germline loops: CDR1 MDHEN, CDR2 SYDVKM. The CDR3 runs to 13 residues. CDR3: CASSAPGLRKQFF. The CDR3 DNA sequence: TGTGCCAGCAGTGCGCCGGGACTACGTAAGCAGTTCTTC.

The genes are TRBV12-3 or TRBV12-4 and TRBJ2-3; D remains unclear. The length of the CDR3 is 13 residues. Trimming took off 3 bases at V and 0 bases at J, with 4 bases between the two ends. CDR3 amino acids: CASSLLSTDTQYF. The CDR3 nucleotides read TGTGCCAGCAGTTTGTTAAGCACAGATACGCAGTATTTT.

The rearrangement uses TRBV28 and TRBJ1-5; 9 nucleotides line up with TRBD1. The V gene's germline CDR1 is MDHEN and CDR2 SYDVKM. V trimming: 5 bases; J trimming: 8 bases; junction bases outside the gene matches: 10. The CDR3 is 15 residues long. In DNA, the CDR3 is TGTGCCAGCAGTAGGACAGGGGTAGAAGGAGAGCCCCAGCATTTT. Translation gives CASSRTGVEGEPQHF.

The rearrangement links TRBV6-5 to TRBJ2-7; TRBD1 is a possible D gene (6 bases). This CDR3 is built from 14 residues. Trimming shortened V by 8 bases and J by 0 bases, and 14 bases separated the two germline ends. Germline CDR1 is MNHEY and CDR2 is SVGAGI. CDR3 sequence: CASWDTFYSYEQYF. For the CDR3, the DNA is TGTGCCAGCTGGGACACCTTCTACTCCTACGAGCAGTACTTC.

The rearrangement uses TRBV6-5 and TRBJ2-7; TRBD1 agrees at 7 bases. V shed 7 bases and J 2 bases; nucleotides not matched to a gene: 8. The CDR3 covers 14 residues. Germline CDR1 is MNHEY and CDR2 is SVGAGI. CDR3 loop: CASKKDRVTYEQYF. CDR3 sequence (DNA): TGTGCCAGCAAAAAAGACAGGGTAACCTACGAGCAGTACTTC.

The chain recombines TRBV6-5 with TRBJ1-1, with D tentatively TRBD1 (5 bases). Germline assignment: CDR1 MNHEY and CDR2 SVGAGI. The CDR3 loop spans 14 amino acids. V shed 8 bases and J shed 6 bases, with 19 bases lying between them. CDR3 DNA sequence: TGTGCCAGCCAAAATAGGCCGGGGGAAGCTGAAGCTTTCTTT. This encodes CASQNRPGEAEAFF.

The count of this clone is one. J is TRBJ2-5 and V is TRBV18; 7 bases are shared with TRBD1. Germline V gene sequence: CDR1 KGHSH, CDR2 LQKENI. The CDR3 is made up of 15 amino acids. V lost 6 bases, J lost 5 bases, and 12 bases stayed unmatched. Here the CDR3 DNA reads TGTGCCAGCTCGCGAACCGGGACAGTAGCGGAGACCCAGTACTTC. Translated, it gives CASSRTGTVAETQYF.

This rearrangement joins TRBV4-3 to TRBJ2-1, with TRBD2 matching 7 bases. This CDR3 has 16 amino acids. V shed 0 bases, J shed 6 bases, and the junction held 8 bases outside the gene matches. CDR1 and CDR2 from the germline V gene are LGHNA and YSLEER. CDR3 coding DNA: TGCGCCAGCAGCCAAGAACCGGCGGGAGTGGGCAATGAGCAGTTCTTC. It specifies CASSQEPAGVGNEQFF.

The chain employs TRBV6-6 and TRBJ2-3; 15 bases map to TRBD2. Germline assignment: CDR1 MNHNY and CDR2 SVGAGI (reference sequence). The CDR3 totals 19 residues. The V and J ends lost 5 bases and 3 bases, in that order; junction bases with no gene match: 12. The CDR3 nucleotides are TGTGCCAGCAGTCATGCTCCGGGACTAGCGGGAGGTGGGACAGATACGCAGTATTTT. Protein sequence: CASSHAPGLAGGGTDTQYF.

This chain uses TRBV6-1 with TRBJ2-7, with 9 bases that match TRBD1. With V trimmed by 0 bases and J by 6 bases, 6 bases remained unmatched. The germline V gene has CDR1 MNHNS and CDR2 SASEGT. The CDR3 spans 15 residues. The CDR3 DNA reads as TGTGCCAGCAGTGAAGCCCGGGACAGGGTAGGCGAGCAGTACTTC. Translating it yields CASSEARDRVGEQYF.

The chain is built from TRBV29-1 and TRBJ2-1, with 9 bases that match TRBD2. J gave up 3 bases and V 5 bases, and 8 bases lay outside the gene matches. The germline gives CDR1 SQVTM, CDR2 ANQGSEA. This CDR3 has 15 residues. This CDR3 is CSVQAGGSDYNEQFF. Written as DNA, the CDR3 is TGCAGCGTTCAGGCGGGGGGGTCCGACTACAATGAGCAGTTCTTC.

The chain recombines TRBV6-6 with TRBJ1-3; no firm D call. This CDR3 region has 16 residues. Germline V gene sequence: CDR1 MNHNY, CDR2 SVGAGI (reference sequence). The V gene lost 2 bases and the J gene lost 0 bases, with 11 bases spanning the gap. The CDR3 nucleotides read TGTGCCAGCAGTTACCTTACTTTGCTCTCTGGAAACACCATATATTTT. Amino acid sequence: CASSYLTLLSGNTIYF.

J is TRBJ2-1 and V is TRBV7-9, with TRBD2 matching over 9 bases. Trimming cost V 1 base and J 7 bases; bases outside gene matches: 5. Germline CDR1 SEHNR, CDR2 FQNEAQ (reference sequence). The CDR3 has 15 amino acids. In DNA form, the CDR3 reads TGTGCCAGCAGCTTAGTGGGGCTAGCGGGAAATGAGCAGTTCTTC. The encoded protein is CASSLVGLAGNEQFF.

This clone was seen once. Here the CDR3 DNA reads TGTGCCAGCAGGTACCTCCCGGGACAGGGCGACCCCGGGGAGCTGTTTTTT. Protein product: CASRYLPGQGDPGELFF. The genes are TRBV13 and TRBJ2-2, with 9 bases aligning to TRBD1. Germline CDR1 and CDR2: PRHDT and FYEKMQ (reference sequence). This CDR3 has 17 amino acids. The junction had 14 bases not matched to a gene; V was cut back by 6 bases and J by 6 bases. Full variable domain (remainder filled in from reference TRBV13 and TRBJ2-2): AAGVIQSPRHLIKEKRETATLKCYPIPRHDTVYWYQQGPGQDPQFLISFYEKMQSDKGSIPDRFSAQQFSDYHSELNMSSLELGDSALYFCASRYLPGQGDPGELFFGEGSRLTVL.